This record looks at one TCR beta chain sequence and its context. T cells were sequenced at a targeted depth of 1 in 200,000 to 1 in 1 million. The repertoire was sequenced with immunoSEQ multiplex PCR; TCRdb's copy has only in-frame clones and lacks some. The data show roughly 300,000 clones, approximately 76% seen once. This sample was taken from a study of cytotoxic CD8 clonotypes in ibrutinib-treated CLL. The CDR3 covers 11 residues. The V gene's germline CDR1 is DFQATT and CDR2 SNEGSKA (reference sequence). Trimming took off 5 bases at V and 6 bases at J, with 11 bases between the two ends. Source: PBMCs, taken at disease progression, from a patient treated with ibrutinib. This TCR was sampled from a human donor with chronic lymphocytic leukemia. The chain joins TRBV20-1 to TRBJ2-7; D is unresolved. This CDR3 is CSASTVSEQYF. The CDR3 DNA reads TGCAGTGCTTCGACCGTGTCCGAGCAGTACTTC.